Shown below are 17 T cell receptor beta chains from a single sample sequenced in a study of blood T cell repertoires in COVID-19. Produced via immunoSEQ multiplex PCR; TCRdb's table is partial and in-frame only. The repertoire holds about 63,000 clones, with approximately 88% as singletons. Sequenced: peripheral blood. These receptors all stem from a woman older than 75 with acute or convalescent COVID-19.

The chain is built from TRBV11-2 and TRBJ2-1; D not resolved. Trimming took off 2 bases at V and 7 bases at J, with 6 bases between the two ends. The CDR3 is 12 amino acids. CDR1 and CDR2 from the germline V gene are SGHAT and FQNNGV. The DNA of the CDR3 is TGTGCCAGCAGCTTACAACGGAATGAGCAGTTCTTC. Protein product: CASSLQRNEQFF.

The chain couples TRBV5-1 to TRBJ2-5; a weak D match, TRBD1 (6 bases). Germline CDR1 and CDR2: SGHRS and YFSETQ. CDR3 length: 13 amino acids. Trimming shortened V by 3 bases and J by 4 bases, and 10 bases separated the two germline ends. CDR3 sequence reads: CASSYGRGETQYF. CDR3 sequence (DNA): TGCGCCAGCAGCTATGGCAGGGGAGAGACCCAGTACTTC.

This clone showed up just once. The chain joins TRBV12-5 to TRBJ1-5, with D possibly being TRBD1 (6 bases). CDR1 LGHNT and CDR2 FRNRAP come from the germline V gene. Trimming took off 5 bases at V and 3 bases at J, with 17 bases between the two ends. The CDR3 sequence is 16 residues long. The DNA of the CDR3 is TGTGCTAGTGGTCCCCGGGGGGGGCGCTTCAATCAGCCCCAGCATTTT. Translating gives CASGPRGGRFNQPQHF.

This clone was seen a handful of times. The chain recombines TRBV19 with TRBJ1-1; a weak D match, TRBD1 (6 bases). Germline loops: CDR1 LNHDA, CDR2 SQIVND (reference sequence). This CDR3 spans 13 amino acids. The germline V and J ends were trimmed by 7 bases and 1 base, with 10 bases remaining between them. The CDR3 protein is CASTTTGNTEAFF. The CDR3 nucleotides are TGTGCCAGTACCACGACAGGGAACACTGAAGCTTTCTTT.

This sequence joins TRBV5-1 and TRBJ1-2; TRBD1 is a possible D gene (6 bases). The V and J ends lost 1 base and 8 bases respectively, with 15 bases between them. This CDR3 spans 14 amino acids. CDR1 is SGHRS, CDR2 YFSETQ, per germline. The CDR3 region is CASSLLVGAGGYTF. CDR3 sequence (DNA): TGCGCCAGCAGCTTGTTGGTGGGGGCGGGCGGCTACACCTTC.

The chain has TRBV19 and TRBJ2-1, with 11 bases aligning to TRBD2. Looked up from germline, CDR1 is LNHDA and CDR2 is SQIVND (reference sequence). This CDR3 contains 16 residues. V lost 5 bases and J lost 3; bases outside the gene matches: 6. Written as DNA, the CDR3 is TGTGCCAGTAGTCTCTCTAGCGGGAGGCACTACAATGAGCAGTTCTTC. Translation: CASSLSSGRHYNEQFF.

The rearrangement joins TRBV7-2 to TRBJ2-7, with TRBD1 matching 9 bases. CDR1 and CDR2 from the germline V gene are SGHTA and FQGNSA. The V and J ends lost 5 bases and 1 base, in that order; junction bases with no gene match: 6. This CDR3 has 15 residues. For the CDR3, the DNA is TGTGCCAGCAGCCAGGACAGGGGCAGGTCCTACGAGCAGTACTTC. Encoded protein: CASSQDRGRSYEQYF.

The sample holds one count of this clone. V and J are TRBV7-2 and TRBJ2-2, with D perhaps TRBD1 (5 bases). The CDR3 contains 13 residues. The germline V gene encodes CDR1 SGHTA and CDR2 FQGNSA. The V and J ends lost 2 bases and 4 bases respectively, with 5 bases between them. In DNA form, the CDR3 reads TGTGCCAGCAGCTTACAGGGCACCGGGGAGCTGTTTTTT. Translating it yields CASSLQGTGELFF.

J is TRBJ1-6 and V is TRBV7-2, with unresolved D. Germline loops: CDR1 SGHTA, CDR2 FQGNSA. The CDR3 length is 13 residues. The germline V and J ends were trimmed by 3 bases and 12 bases, with 12 bases remaining between them. In DNA, the CDR3 is TGTGCCAGCAGCTTTACCGACTCCCGACCCCTCCACTTT. It specifies CASSFTDSRPLHF.

This clone has a handful of counts. The V and J genes are TRBV7-8 and TRBJ2-7, with D uncertain. The CDR3 totals 11 residues. The germline V and J ends were trimmed by 4 bases and 2 bases, with 3 bases remaining between them. Per the germline V gene, CDR1 is SGHVS and CDR2 is FQNEAQ. This chain's CDR3 is CASSSAYEQYF. CDR3 in DNA: TGTGCCAGCAGCTCCGCCTACGAGCAGTACTTC.

The J gene is TRBJ2-3, the V gene TRBV7-9; 7 bases match TRBD2. V lost 1 base, J lost 1 base, and 2 bases stayed unmatched. This CDR3 spans 15 amino acids. Germline-derived CDR1 and CDR2 are SEHNR and FQNEAQ (reference sequence). This CDR3 reads CASSLGLAGTDTQYF. CDR3 sequence (DNA): TGTGCCAGCAGCTTAGGCCTAGCGGGCACAGATACGCAGTATTTT. Combining the CDR3 with reference TRBV7-9 and TRBJ2-3 gives the whole variable domain DTGVSQNPRHKITKRGQNVTFRCDPISEHNRLYWYRQTLGQGPEFLTYFQNEAQLEKSRLLSDRFSAERPKGSFSTLEIQRTEQGDSAMYLCASSLGLAGTDTQYFGPGTRLTVL.

The chain couples TRBV7-2 to TRBJ1-5; TRBD1 matches at 8 bases. Germline values: CDR1 SGHTA, CDR2 FQGNSA. CDR3 size: 15 residues. With 5 bases clipped from V and 4 bases from J, the junction kept 7 bases outside the gene matches. The CDR3 loop is CASSRTGLGNQPQHF. The CDR3 DNA sequence: TGTGCCAGCAGCCGGACAGGGTTAGGTAATCAGCCCCAGCATTTT.

The chain recombines TRBV24-1 with TRBJ1-6; D not certain. Germline CDR1 and CDR2: KGHDR and SFDVKD. Trimming left V 3 bases short and J 8 bases short, with 13 bases between. The length of the CDR3 is 15 residues. The CDR3 region is CATSDPRHPYSPLHF. CDR3 in DNA: TGTGCCACCAGTGATCCCCGACACCCGTATTCACCCCTCCACTTT.

This chain joins TRBV28 and TRBJ2-4; weak D call: TRBD2 (5 bases). The CDR3 has 13 amino acids. Per the germline V gene, CDR1 is MDHEN and CDR2 is SYDVKM. The V gene lost 5 bases and the J gene lost 15 bases, with 20 bases spanning the gap. The CDR3 nucleotides read TGTGCCAGCAGTCCTAGCCGGGCTAGCCGTAGGTACTTC. This encodes CASSPSRASRRYF. Together with reference TRBV28 and TRBJ2-4, the CDR3 gives the full variable domain: DVKVTQSSRYLVKRTGEKVFLECVQDMDHENMFWYRQDPGLGLRLIYFSYDVKMKEKGDIPEGYSVSREKKERFSLILESASTNQTSMYLCASSPSRASRRYFGAGTRLSVL.

The rearrangement joins TRBV7-2 to TRBJ2-5; maybe TRBD2 (5 bases). Germline CDR1 SGHTA, CDR2 FQGNSA. This CDR3 has 13 amino acids. Between the trimmed V and J ends, which lost 4 bases and 5 bases, there was a span of 11 bases. This CDR3 is CASSSLSGETQYF. The CDR3, as DNA: TGTGCCAGCAGCTCCCTATCGGGGGAGACCCAGTACTTC.

This chain links TRBV5-1 with TRBJ2-1; the D is unclear. The CDR3 contains 15 residues. Trimming took off 1 base at V and 7 bases at J, with 15 bases between the two ends. CDR1 is SGHRS and CDR2 is YFSETQ in the germline V gene. In nucleotides, the CDR3 is TGCGCCAGCAGCTTGAAGGCAGGTTATCGGAATGAGCAGTTCTTC. Residues: CASSLKAGYRNEQFF.

This chain joins TRBV4-1 and TRBJ2-7; TRBD2 agrees at 12 bases. Germline CDR1 reads MGHRA; CDR2 reads YSYEKL. The CDR3 length is 17 residues. The trim removed 0 bases at V and 5 bases at J, leaving 8 bases unmatched. CDR3 residues: CASSQDHSLAGGDEQYF. CDR3 in DNA: TGCGCCAGCAGCCAAGATCACAGTCTAGCGGGAGGGGACGAGCAGTACTTC.